This T cell receptor (beta chain) stems from a study of OX40 agonist ivuxolimab in advanced cancers. Whole-study findings and limits: Low normalized T-cell clonal expansion was additionally recorded for some nonresponders. At doses 0.1 to 3.0 mg/kg, CD4+ and CD8+ clones expanded.

The CDR3 is made up of 16 amino acids. Germline V CDR1 and CDR2: SGHTA, FQGNSA. V shed 5 bases and J shed 3 bases, with 18 bases lying between them. The method was immunoSEQ multiplex PCR; TCRdb's version includes in-frame clones alone and lacks a portion of them. This table has approximately 62,000 clones, roughly 87% appearing once. This clone showed up just once. What it recognizes is unknown. Autoimmune disease history or systemic immunosuppression excluded patients. The sample consisted of CD4+ or CD8+ T cells sorted from blood, taken in a trial of the OX40 agonist ivuxolimab. This chain connects TRBV7-2 to TRBJ2-3; the D call may be TRBD1 or TRBD2 (5 bases each). The source is an adult with an advanced solid tumor such as melanoma, head and neck, liver or kidney cancer. This CDR3 reads CASSTGHGGSTDTQYF. CDR3 DNA: TGTGCCAGCAGCACGGGGCACGGTGGTAGTACAGATACGCAGTATTTT.